This is a list of T cell receptor beta chains from one sample in a study of blood T cell repertoires in COVID-19. Profiling relied on immunoSEQ multiplex PCR, and the TCRdb table lists in-frame clones only, not all of them. The sample records approximately 96,000 clones, around 90% being singletons. Sequenced sample: peripheral blood. These receptors all stem from a human donor with COVID-19, enrolled during active disease. The donor label of this sample is uncertain. Both conserved end residues are part of each CDR3. The D gene is left open where the match is weak. For some rows the clone size is stated as once, few or many, or as a class when expanded; others skip it.

D	J	size	V	CDR3	DNA
TRBD2	TRBJ2-5	.	TRBV2	CASDAFKAGVETQYF	TGTGCCAGCGATGCTTTTAAAGCGGGGGTAGAGACCCAGTACTTC
.	TRBJ2-3	.	TRBV19	CASSISPRTDTQYF	TGTGCCAGTAGTATATCCCCGAGAACAGATACGCAGTATTTT
TRBD1	TRBJ1-1	.	TRBV18	CASSALPGQRAEAFF	TGTGCCAGCTCAGCTCTACCGGGACAGCGCGCTGAAGCTTTCTTT
.	TRBJ1-5	.	TRBV28	CASSLRALLQPQHF	TGTGCCAGCAGTTTAAGAGCGCTTCTTCAGCCCCAGCATTTT
.	TRBJ1-6	.	TRBV2	CASNIQSSYNSPLHF	TGTGCCAGCAACATACAGAGCTCCTATAATTCACCCCTCCACTTT
.	TRBJ1-2	.	TRBV4-3	CASSQDLRQIYGYTF	TGCGCCAGCAGCCAAGACCTAAGACAGATCTATGGCTACACCTTC
.	TRBJ1-5	.	TRBV6-6	CASRGDRNSNQPQHF	TGTGCCAGCAGGGGAGACAGGAATAGCAATCAGCCCCAGCATTTT
TRBD2	TRBJ2-1	.	TRBV27	CASSSFSGGLYNEQFF	TGTGCCAGCAGTTCCTTTAGCGGGGGCCTCTACAATGAGCAGTTCTTC
.	TRBJ1-2	.	TRBV11-2	CASSLPWPSNYGYTF	TGTGCCAGCAGCTTACCTTGGCCTTCTAACTATGGCTACACCTTC
.	TRBJ1-4	.	TRBV21-1	CASSNPPSPF	TGTGCCAGCAGCAACCCACCCAGTCCTTTT
TRBD1	TRBJ1-1	.	TRBV6-5	CASSRDREYTEAFF	TGTGCCAGCAGCCGGGACAGGGAATATACTGAAGCTTTCTTT
TRBD1	TRBJ1-2	.	TRBV4-2	CASSQGDSVGYGYTF	TGTGCCAGCAGCCAGGGGGACAGTGTTGGGTATGGCTACACCTTC
TRBD1	TRBJ1-2	.	TRBV4-2	CASSLPGQGAWGYTF	TGTGCCAGCAGCCTCCCGGGACAGGGCGCTTGGGGCTACACCTTC
TRBD2	TRBJ2-1	.	TRBV10-1	CASRPSPGELAGGPSKTYNEQFF	TGCGCCAGCAGGCCCTCCCCAGGAGAACTAGCGGGAGGGCCCTCGAAGACCTACAATGAGCAGTTCTTC
TRBD1	TRBJ1-5	.	TRBV30	CAWSLGDRLNQPQHF	TGTGCCTGGAGTTTGGGGGACAGACTCAATCAGCCCCAGCATTTT
.	TRBJ2-3	.	TRBV28	CASAEPGAISTDTQYF	TGTGCCAGCGCAGAGCCAGGGGCGATAAGCACAGATACGCAGTATTTT
.	TRBJ2-2	.	TRBV6-5	CASSYSYGFGGELFF	TGTGCCAGCAGTTACTCGTACGGGTTTGGGGGGGAGCTGTTTTTT
.	TRBJ1-1	.	TRBV29-1	CSVELRSPNTEAFF	TGCAGCGTTGAATTACGGAGCCCGAACACTGAAGCTTTCTTT
.	TRBJ1-4	.	TRBV2	CASSGGGGYGKLFF	TGTGCCAGCAGTGGAGGCGGCGGCTATGGGAAACTGTTTTTT
TRBD2	TRBJ2-3	.	TRBV7-9	CASSFWGGTTDTQYF	TGTGCCAGCAGCTTCTGGGGGGGAACCACAGATACGCAGTATTTT
.	TRBJ2-7	.	TRBV2	CASSRGLRAEQYF	TGTGCCAGCAGCAGGGGTTTGAGAGCCGAGCAGTACTTC
.	TRBJ2-7	.	TRBV28	CASSSSYEQYF	TGTGCCAGCAGCTCCTCCTACGAGCAGTACTTC
TRBD1	TRBJ1-2	.	TRBV19	CASTSDRGLGYTF	TGTGCCAGTACCTCGGACAGGGGGCTGGGCTACACCTTC
.	TRBJ1-2	.	TRBV3-1/TRBV3-2	CASSPSGIDPPNFGVDGYTF	TGTGCCAGCAGCCCCAGCGGGATAGACCCTCCTAATTTTGGTGTGGATGGCTACACCTTC
.	TRBJ1-2	.	TRBV3-1/TRBV3-2	CASSQQGSYGYTF	TGTGCCAGCAGCCAACAGGGGAGCTATGGCTACACCTTC
.	TRBJ1-5	.	TRBV5-5	CASSSISNQPQHF	TGTGCCAGCAGCTCAATTAGCAATCAGCCCCAGCATTTT
.	TRBJ1-2	.	TRBV11-2	CASSSNYGYTF	TGTGCCAGCAGCTCCAATTATGGCTACACCTTC
TRBD1	TRBJ1-6	.	TRBV7-6	CASSTGPGTVPSPLHF	TGTGCCAGCAGCACCGGCCCCGGGACAGTTCCATCACCCCTCCACTTT
.	TRBJ2-1	.	TRBV5-1	CASSGQSYNEQFF	TGCGCCAGCAGTGGACAGTCCTACAATGAGCAGTTCTTC
.	TRBJ2-2	.	TRBV2	CASSEAEGLLNTGELFF	TGTGCCAGCAGTGAAGCCGAGGGACTCCTGAACACCGGGGAGCTGTTTTTT
.	TRBJ2-7	.	TRBV5-1	CASSLVAGAGGEQYF	TGCGCCAGCAGCTTGGTTGCGGGGGCGGGCGGCGAGCAGTACTTC
TRBD2	TRBJ2-1	.	TRBV11-2	CASSLGPSGSYNEQFF	TGTGCCAGCAGCTTAGGGCCTAGCGGCTCCTACAATGAGCAGTTCTTC
.	TRBJ2-7	.	TRBV5-1	CASSSGAAVKQYF	TGCGCCAGCAGCTCAGGGGCAGCCGTGAAGCAGTACTTC
.	TRBJ2-1	.	TRBV3-1/TRBV3-2	CASSHQPGHGFDEQFF	TGTGCCAGCAGCCATCAACCGGGACATGGATTTGATGAGCAGTTCTTC
.	TRBJ1-1	.	TRBV3-1/TRBV3-2	CASSQGSAGYTEAFF	TGTGCCAGCAGCCAAGGTTCGGCGGGATACACTGAAGCTTTCTTT
TRBD2	TRBJ2-1	.	TRBV30	CAWSPTSGMGRKQFF	TGTGCCTGGAGTCCGACTAGCGGGATGGGTAGGAAGCAGTTCTTC
.	TRBJ1-6	.	TRBV9	CASSVFGQGGSPLHF	TGTGCCAGCAGCGTATTTGGGCAGGGAGGTTCACCCCTCCACTTT
TRBD1	TRBJ1-5	.	TRBV15	CATSRDPTGNQPQHF	TGTGCCACCAGCAGAGATCCGACAGGGAATCAGCCCCAGCATTTT
TRBD1	TRBJ1-2	.	TRBV9	CASSVDGPGGSYTF	TGTGCCAGCAGCGTAGACGGCCCAGGGGGTAGCTACACCTTC
.	TRBJ1-3	.	TRBV29-1	CSVGQGGSGNTIYF	TGCAGCGTTGGGCAGGGAGGATCTGGAAACACCATATATTTT
TRBD2	TRBJ2-7	.	TRBV2	CASRYLTSGLYEQYF	TGTGCCAGCAGGTACCTGACTAGCGGCCTCTACGAGCAGTACTTC
.	TRBJ2-3	once	TRBV7-2	CASSPEGFPDTQYF	TGTGCCAGCAGTCCGGAGGGGTTCCCAGATACGCAGTATTTT